This T cell receptor (beta chain) was documented in a study of blood T cell repertoires in COVID-19. The data were produced by immunoSEQ multiplex PCR, yet TCRdb's version contains in-frame clones alone and is incomplete. The table records fewer than 450,000 clones, about nine tenths of them present only once. The sequence was obtained from a man aged 18 to 30 who had recovered from COVID-19. The material sequenced was PBMCs or T cells enriched from blood (not recorded which).

The CDR3 DNA reads TGTGCCAGCTCTGCGACTAGTGTGGTGAATGGTGAGCAGTTCTTC. Translation: CASSATSVVNGEQFF. This chain links TRBV18 with TRBJ2-1; D is possibly TRBD2 (6 bases). The CDR3 consists of 15 residues. The ends were cut back, 6 bases at V and 9 bases at J, with 21 bases in the middle. Germline-derived CDR1 and CDR2 are KGHSH and LQKENI.